Reported below is one TCR beta chain. What it binds is not known. The data originate from a study of monozygotic twins with inflammatory bowel disease. Study conclusions and caveats: The data gave no support to a single strong IBD-associated signal or clonotype. Comparison of concordant versus discordant twins revealed no difference in repertoire similarity, possibly due to limited power. The co-twins with IBD showed lower TCRbeta diversity (inverse Simpson) than their healthy siblings. The data offered no way to tell different T cell subtypes apart.

Per the germline V gene, CDR1 is DFQATT and CDR2 is SNEGSKA (reference sequence). This CDR3 spans 14 amino acids. Reanalyzing the 5' RACE reads, TCRdb keeps one entry per CDR3 protein, without DNA. The sample totals around 380,000 distinct CDR3 sequences; its top ten clones hold more than 2%. The chain joins TRBV20-1 to TRBJ2-5; TCRdb's assignment of TRBD2 cannot be checked, as there is no DNA. The sequenced sample was blood. The sequence came from a human donor with ulcerative colitis or Crohn's disease, or a healthy co-twin of an affected twin (not recorded which). The CDR3 reads CSARDLGLQETQYF.